Below, one T cell receptor (beta chain) is given with its context. Clones were sequenced by immunoSEQ multiplex PCR, and TCRdb holds only the in-frame ones, with some missing. The sample holds about 190,000 clones, roughly 88% seen once. Allocation to cohorts depended on clinical history reported by the participants. The sample comes from a study of blood T cell repertoires in COVID-19. Study-wide background: Acute and convalescent COVID-19 samples came from the United States, Italy and Spain.

The CDR3 length is 18 residues. In germline, CDR1 is MDHEN, CDR2 SYDVKM. Trimming took 3 bases from V and 1 from J; bases not matched to a gene: 13. What was sequenced was PBMCs or T cells enriched from blood (not recorded which). The sequence derives from a man aged 35 to 55 with acute COVID-19. V usage is TRBV28 and J usage is TRBJ2-3, with 7 bases identical to TRBD2. The DNA for the CDR3 is TGTGCCAGCAGTTTCCGCCACATGGCTAGCGGAGGCACAGATACGCAGTATTTT. Translation gives CASSFRHMASGGTDTQYF.